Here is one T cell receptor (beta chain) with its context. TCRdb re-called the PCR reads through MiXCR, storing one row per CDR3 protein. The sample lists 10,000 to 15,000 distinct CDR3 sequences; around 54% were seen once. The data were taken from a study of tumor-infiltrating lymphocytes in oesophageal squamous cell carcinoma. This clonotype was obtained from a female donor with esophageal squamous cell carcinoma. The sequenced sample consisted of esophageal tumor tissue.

The DNA of the CDR3 is TGTGCCAGCAGCTTAGCCGGGAGCGGCACAGATACGCAGTATTTT. This sequence encodes CASSLAGSGTDTQYF. The chain joins TRBV7-6 to TRBJ1-1; tentative D call: TRBD2 (6 bases). Near its end, the DNA agrees better with TRBJ2-3, so the J call may be wrong. The CDR3 sequence is 15 residues long. Germline V gives CDR1 SGHVS, CDR2 FNYEAQ.